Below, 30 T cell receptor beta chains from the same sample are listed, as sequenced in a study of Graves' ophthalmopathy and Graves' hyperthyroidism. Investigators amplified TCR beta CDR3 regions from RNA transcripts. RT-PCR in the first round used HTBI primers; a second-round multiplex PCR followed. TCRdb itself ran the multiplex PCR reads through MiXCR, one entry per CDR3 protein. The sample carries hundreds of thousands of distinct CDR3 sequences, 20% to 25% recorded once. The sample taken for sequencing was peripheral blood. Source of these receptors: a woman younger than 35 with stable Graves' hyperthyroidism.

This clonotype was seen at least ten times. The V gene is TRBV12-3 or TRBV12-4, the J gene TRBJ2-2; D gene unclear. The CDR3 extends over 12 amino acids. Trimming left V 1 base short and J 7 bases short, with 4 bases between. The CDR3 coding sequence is TGTGCCAGCAGTTTAGGAATCGGGGAGCTGTTTTTT. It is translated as CASSLGIGELFF.

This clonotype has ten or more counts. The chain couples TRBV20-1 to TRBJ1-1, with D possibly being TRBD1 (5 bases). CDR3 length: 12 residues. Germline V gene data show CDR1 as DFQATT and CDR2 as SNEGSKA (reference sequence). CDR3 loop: CRGIGGGTEAFF. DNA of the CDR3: TGCCGGGGGATCGGGGGGGGCACTGAAGCTTTCTTT.

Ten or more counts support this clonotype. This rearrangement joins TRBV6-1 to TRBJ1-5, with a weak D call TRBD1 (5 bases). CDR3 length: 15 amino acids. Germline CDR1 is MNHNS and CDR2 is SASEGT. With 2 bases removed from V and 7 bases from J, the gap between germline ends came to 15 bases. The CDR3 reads CASSELWTEGQPQHF. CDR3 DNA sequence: TGTGCCAGCAGTGAATTATGGACGGAGGGGCAGCCCCAGCATTTT.

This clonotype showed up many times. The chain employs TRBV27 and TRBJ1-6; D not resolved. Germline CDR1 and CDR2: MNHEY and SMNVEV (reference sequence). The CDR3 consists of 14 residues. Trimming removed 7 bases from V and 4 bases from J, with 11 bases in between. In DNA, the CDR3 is TGTGCCAGCACCACTCTGGGGTATAATTCACCCCTCCACTTT. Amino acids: CASTTLGYNSPLHF.

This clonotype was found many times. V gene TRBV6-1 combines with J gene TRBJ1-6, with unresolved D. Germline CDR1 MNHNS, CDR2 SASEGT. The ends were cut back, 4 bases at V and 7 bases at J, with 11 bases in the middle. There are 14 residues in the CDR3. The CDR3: CASSGRRLNSPLHF. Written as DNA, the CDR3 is TGTGCCAGCAGTGGACGAAGGCTCAATTCACCCCTCCACTTT.

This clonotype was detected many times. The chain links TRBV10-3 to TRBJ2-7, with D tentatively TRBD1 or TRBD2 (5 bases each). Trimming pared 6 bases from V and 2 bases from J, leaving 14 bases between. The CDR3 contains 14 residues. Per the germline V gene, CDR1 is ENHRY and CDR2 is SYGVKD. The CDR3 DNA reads TGTGCCATCAGCCCCCGGGACCAAACCTACGAGCAGTACTTC. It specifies CAISPRDQTYEQYF.

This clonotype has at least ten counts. CDR3 region: CASSWGGETQYF. The DNA of the CDR3 is TGTGCCAGCAGTTGGGGGGGAGAGACCCAGTACTTC. The gene calls are TRBV12-3 or TRBV12-4 and TRBJ2-5; 7 bases are shared with TRBD2. CDR3 length equals 12 residues. The V gene end was trimmed by 4 bases and the J gene end by 4 bases; junction bases not matched to a gene: 0.

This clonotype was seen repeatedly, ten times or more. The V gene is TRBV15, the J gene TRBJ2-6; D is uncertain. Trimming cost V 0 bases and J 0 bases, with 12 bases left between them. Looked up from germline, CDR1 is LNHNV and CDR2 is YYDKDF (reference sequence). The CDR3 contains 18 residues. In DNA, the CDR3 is TGTGCCACCAGCAGAGATCTAAACCTGGTCTCTGGGGCCAACGTCCTGACTTTC. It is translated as CATSRDLNLVSGANVLTF. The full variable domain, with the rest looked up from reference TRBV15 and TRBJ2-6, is DAMVIQNPRYQVTQFGKPVTLSCSQTLNHNVMYWYQQKSSQAPKLLFHYYDKDFNNEADTPDNFQSRRPNTSFCFLDIRSPGLGDTAMYLCATSRDLNLVSGANVLTFGAGSRLTVL.

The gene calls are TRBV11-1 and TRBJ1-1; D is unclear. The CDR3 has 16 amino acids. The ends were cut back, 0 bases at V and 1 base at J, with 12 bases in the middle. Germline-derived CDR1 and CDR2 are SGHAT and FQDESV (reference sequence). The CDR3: CASSLANWYTNTEAFF. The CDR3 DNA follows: TGTGCCAGCAGCTTAGCGAATTGGTACACGAACACTGAAGCTTTCTTT.

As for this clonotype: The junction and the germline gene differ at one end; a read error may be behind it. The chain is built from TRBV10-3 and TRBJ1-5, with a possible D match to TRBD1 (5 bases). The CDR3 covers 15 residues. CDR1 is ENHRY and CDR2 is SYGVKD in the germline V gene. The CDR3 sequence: CATQTTGDSYQPQHF. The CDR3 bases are TGTGCCACCCAGACCACGGGGGATAGCTATCAGCCTCAGCATTTT.

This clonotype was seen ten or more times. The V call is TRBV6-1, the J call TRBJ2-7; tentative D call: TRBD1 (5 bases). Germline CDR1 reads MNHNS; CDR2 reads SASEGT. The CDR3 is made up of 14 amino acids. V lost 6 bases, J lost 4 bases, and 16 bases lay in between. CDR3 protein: CASRERTLQYEQYF. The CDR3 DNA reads TGTGCCAGCAGGGAGAGGACACTTCAGTACGAGCAGTACTTC.

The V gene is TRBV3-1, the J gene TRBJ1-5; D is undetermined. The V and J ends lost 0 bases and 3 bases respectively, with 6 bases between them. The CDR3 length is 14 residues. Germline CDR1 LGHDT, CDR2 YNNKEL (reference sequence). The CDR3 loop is CASSQDQYNQPQHF. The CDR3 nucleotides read TGTGCCAGCAGCCAAGACCAGTACAATCAGCCCCAGCATTTT.

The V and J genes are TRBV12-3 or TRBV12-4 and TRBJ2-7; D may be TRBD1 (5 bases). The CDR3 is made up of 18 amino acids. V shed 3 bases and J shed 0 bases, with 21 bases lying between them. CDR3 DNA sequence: TGTGCCAGCAGTTTTAGGTCAGGGTCTGCTCTTAGCTCCTACGAGCAGTACTTC. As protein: CASSFRSGSALSSYEQYF.

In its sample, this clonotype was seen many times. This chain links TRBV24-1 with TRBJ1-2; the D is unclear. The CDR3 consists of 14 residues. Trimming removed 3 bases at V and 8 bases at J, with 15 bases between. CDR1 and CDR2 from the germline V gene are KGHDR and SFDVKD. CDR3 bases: TGTGCCACCAGTGATCCCGGACGCGGCGGGGGCTACACCTTC. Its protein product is CATSDPGRGGGYTF.

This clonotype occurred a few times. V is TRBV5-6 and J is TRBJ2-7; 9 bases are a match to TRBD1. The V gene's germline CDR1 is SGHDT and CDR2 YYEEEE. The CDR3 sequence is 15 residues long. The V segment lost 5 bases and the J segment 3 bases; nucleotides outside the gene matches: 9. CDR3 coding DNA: TGTGCCAGCAGGGCCCGGGACAGGGTGAGCTACGAGCAGTACTTC. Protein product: CASRARDRVSYEQYF.

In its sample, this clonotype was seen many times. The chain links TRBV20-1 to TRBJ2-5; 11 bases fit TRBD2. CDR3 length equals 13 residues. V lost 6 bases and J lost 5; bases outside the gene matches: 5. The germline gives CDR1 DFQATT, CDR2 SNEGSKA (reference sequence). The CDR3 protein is CSALAGGPETQYF. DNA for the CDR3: TGCAGTGCCTTAGCGGGAGGGCCTGAGACCCAGTACTTC.

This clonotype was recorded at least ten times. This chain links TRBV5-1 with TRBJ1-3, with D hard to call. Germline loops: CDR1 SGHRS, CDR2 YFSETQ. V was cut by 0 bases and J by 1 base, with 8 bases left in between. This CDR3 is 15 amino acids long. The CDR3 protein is CASSLEGRSGNTIYF. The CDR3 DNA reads TGCGCCAGCAGCTTGGAGGGCAGGTCTGGAAACACCATATATTTT.

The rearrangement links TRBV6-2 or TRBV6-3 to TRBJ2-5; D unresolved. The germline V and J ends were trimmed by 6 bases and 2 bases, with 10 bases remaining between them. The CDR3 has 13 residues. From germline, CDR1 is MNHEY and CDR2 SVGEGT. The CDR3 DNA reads TGTGCCAGCAGCCCCCAAGAACAAGAGACCCAGTACTTC. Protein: CASSPQEQETQYF.

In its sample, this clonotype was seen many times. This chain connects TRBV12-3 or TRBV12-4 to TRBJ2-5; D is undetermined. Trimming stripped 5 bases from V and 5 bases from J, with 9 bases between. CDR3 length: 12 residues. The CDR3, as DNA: TGTGCCAGCAGTCGGGTGGGGGAGACCCAGTACTTC. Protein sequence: CASSRVGETQYF.

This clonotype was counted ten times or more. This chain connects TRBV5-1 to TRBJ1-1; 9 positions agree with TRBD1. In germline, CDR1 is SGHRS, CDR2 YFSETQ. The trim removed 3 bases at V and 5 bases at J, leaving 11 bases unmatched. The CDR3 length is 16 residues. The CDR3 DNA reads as TGCGCCAGCAGCTCGGACAGGGGTCTCTCGAGGACTGAAGCTTTCTTT. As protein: CASSSDRGLSRTEAFF.

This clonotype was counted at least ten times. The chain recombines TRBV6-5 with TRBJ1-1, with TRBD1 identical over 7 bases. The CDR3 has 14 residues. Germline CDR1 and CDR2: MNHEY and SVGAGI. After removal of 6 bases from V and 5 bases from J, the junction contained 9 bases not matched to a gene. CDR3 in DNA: TGTGCCAGCAGGGGGGTCAGGGGGAAAACTGAAGCTTTCTTT. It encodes CASRGVRGKTEAFF.

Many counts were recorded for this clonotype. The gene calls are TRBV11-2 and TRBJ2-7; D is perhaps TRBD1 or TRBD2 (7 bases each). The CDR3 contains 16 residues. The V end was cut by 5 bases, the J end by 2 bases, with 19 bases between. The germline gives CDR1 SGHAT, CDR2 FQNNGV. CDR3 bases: TGTGCCAGCAGCCTCCAGGGGGGGCTAGATGCCTACGAGCAGTACTTC. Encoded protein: CASSLQGGLDAYEQYF.

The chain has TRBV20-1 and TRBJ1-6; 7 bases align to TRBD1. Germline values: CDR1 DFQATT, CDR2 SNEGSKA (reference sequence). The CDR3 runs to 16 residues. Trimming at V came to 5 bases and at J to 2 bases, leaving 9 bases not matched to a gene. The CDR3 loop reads CSAADREITYNSPLHF. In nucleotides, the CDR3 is TGCAGTGCTGCAGACAGGGAGATTACCTATAATTCACCCCTCCACTTT.

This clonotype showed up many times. CDR3 sequence: CASSKGTYEQYF. For the CDR3, the DNA is TGTGCCAGCAGCAAGGGCACCTACGAGCAGTACTTC. The V and J genes are TRBV3-1 and TRBJ2-7; D remains unclear. Germline V gene lookup returns CDR1 LGHDT and CDR2 YNNKEL (reference sequence). The V end was cut by 5 bases, the J end by 2 bases, with 7 bases between. The CDR3 is 12 residues long.

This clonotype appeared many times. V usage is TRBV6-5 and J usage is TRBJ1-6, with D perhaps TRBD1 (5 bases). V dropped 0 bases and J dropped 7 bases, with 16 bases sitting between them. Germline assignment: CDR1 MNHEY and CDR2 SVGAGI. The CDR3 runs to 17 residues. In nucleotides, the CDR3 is TGTGCCAGCAGTTACTCTGTGGGGACCGTCGGGAATTCACCCCTCCACTTT. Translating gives CASSYSVGTVGNSPLHF.

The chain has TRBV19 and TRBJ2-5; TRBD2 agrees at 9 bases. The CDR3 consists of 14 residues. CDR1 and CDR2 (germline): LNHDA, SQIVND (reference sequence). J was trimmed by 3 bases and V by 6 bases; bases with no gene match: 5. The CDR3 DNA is TGTGCCAGTAGCCGCGGGAGGGGTAAAGAGACCCAGTACTTC. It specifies CASSRGRGKETQYF. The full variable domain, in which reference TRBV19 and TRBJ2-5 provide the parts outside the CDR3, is DGGITQSPKYLFRKEGQNVTLSCEQNLNHDAMYWYRQDPGQGLRLIYYSQIVNDFQKGDIAEGYSVSREKKESFPLTVTSAQKNPTAFYLCASSRGRGKETQYFGPGTRLLVL.

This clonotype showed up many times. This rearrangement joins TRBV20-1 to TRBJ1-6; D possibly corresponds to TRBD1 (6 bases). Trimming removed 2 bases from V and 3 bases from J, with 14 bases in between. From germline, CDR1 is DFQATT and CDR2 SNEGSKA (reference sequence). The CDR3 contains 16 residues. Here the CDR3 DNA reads TGCAGTGCTAGAAGTATCAGGGGCAACTATAATTCACCCCTCCACTTT. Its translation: CSARSIRGNYNSPLHF.

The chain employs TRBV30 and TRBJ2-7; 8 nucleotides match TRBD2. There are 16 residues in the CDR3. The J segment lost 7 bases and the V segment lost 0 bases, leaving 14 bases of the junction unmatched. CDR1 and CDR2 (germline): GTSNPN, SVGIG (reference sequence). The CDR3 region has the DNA TGTGCCTGGAGTGTTACTAGGACTAGCTCGAGATGGGAGCAGTACTTC. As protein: CAWSVTRTSSRWEQYF.

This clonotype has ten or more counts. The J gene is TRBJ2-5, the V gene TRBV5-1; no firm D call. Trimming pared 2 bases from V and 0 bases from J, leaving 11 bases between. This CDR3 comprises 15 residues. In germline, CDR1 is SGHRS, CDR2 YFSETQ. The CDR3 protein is CASSFLGGNQETQYF. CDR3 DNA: TGCGCCAGCAGCTTTTTGGGTGGGAACCAAGAGACCCAGTACTTC.

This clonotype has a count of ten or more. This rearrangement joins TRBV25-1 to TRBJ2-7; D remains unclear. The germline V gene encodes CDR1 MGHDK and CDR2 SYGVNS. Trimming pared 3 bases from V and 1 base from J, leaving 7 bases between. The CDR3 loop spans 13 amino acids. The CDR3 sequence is CASSDSGSYEQYF. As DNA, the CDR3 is TGTGCCAGCAGTGATTCCGGGTCCTACGAGCAGTACTTC.